The clone carrying this T cell receptor (beta chain) appeared a single time. Sequencing was at deep level. TCRdb's copy holds only in-frame clones and misses some; the assay was immunoSEQ multiplex PCR. The sample comprises about 600,000 clones, 97% of which are singletons, and around 0.06% rests with the top ten. V lost 3 bases and J 12 bases, leaving 21 bases between the germline ends. This CDR3 has 15 residues. Germline values: CDR1 MNHEY, CDR2 SMNVEV (reference sequence). The data were taken from a study of shared clonotypes between healthy human individuals. It was into CD45RA+ naive and CD45RA-negative memory subsets that the CD4+ cells were split.

The material sequenced was naive CD4+ T cells sorted from blood. Subset: CD45RA+ positively selected. This chain uses TRBV27 with TRBJ2-1; no definite D call. The receptor's source is a woman aged 25 to 39 in good health. CDR3 residues: CASSLRSGVIERQFF. DNA for the CDR3: TGTGCCAGCAGTTTGAGGTCGGGCGTAATTGAACGGCAGTTCTTC.